The source of this TCR beta chain is a study of response to subunit inactivated influenza vaccine. TCRdb processed the RT-PCR reads anew with MiXCR; each CDR3 protein has one entry. Here the sample spans about 650,000 distinct CDR3 sequences, approximately 14% being singletons. Overall study results and limits: It was the authors' suggestion that each seasonal influenza vaccination recruits few new T cells.

A word on this clonotype: The antigen remains unidentified.

The sample was PBMCs from blood, taken 11 to 12 days after vaccination. This receptor was taken from a middle-aged man who received an inactivated influenza vaccine.

CDR3 protein: CATTEDRTTNAEAFF. As DNA, the CDR3 is TGTGCCACCACCGAGGACAGAACCACTAACGCTGAAGCTTTCTTT. This chain joins TRBV15 and TRBJ1-1; a weak D match, TRBD1 (6 bases). CDR1 LNHNV and CDR2 YYDKDF come from the germline V gene (reference sequence). This CDR3 has 15 residues. V was pared by 7 bases and J by 6 bases, with 21 bases between.